The rows below give T cell receptor beta chains drawn from one sample of a study of blood T cell repertoires in COVID-19. Method: immunoSEQ multiplex PCR; TCRdb's copy keeps in-frame clones and lacks some. The sample carries 45,000 to 55,000 clones, 80% to 85% recorded once. What was sequenced was peripheral blood. The origin of the receptors is a man in his fifties or sixties with active COVID-19. CDR3s include the opening cysteine and the closing phenylalanine or tryptophan. Each record gives: CDR3 DNA, CDR3 protein, D gene, V gene, clone size, J gene. The D gene is left open where the match is weak. The size of a clone is reported for some rows only, either as once, few or many, or as a class for expanded clones.

DNA: TGCGCCAGCAGCCAAGAGGGCCGTGGGCGCTATGGCTACACCTTC
CDR3: CASSQEGRGRYGYTF
D: -
V: TRBV4-1
size: -
J: TRBJ1-2

DNA: TGTGCCAGCAGGCCTCTAGCGGGCCCTCAAGAGACCCAGTACTTC
CDR3: CASRPLAGPQETQYF
D: TRBD2
V: TRBV6-5
size: -
J: TRBJ2-5

DNA: TGTGCCAGCAGCTCCCGCGCGGGGGCAGGGACTAATGAAAAACTGTTTTTT
CDR3: CASSSRAGAGTNEKLFF
D: -
V: TRBV7-9
size: once
J: TRBJ1-4

DNA: TGCGCCAGCAGCCGGTTTGGACAGCTTCAGAATGAAAAACTGTTTTTT
CDR3: CASSRFGQLQNEKLFF
D: -
V: TRBV4-1
size: -
J: TRBJ1-4

DNA: TGCGCCAGCAGCTCCACCCAGGGGTTCACTGAAGCTTTCTTT
CDR3: CASSSTQGFTEAFF
D: -
V: TRBV5-1
size: few
J: TRBJ1-1

DNA: TGTGCCATCAAAGTGGGACAGGGTCCCTACGAGCAGTACTTC
CDR3: CAIKVGQGPYEQYF
D: TRBD1
V: TRBV10-3
size: -
J: TRBJ2-7

DNA: TGTGCCAGCAGCCTTACCGGGACTAGCGGGAACGAGCAGTACTTC
CDR3: CASSLTGTSGNEQYF
D: TRBD2
V: TRBV14
size: -
J: TRBJ2-7

DNA: TGTGCCAGCAGCCCCACCCCGGGACAGGGTGATACGCAGTATTTT
CDR3: CASSPTPGQGDTQYF
D: TRBD1
V: TRBV7-8
size: -
J: TRBJ2-3

DNA: TGCGCCAGCAGCCAAGCACAGGGAATACGGACAGATACGCAGTATTTT
CDR3: CASSQAQGIRTDTQYF
D: -
V: TRBV4-1
size: -
J: TRBJ2-3

DNA: TGTGCCAGCAAGGTGGGGGGAGGTGAAAAACTGTTTTTT
CDR3: CASKVGGGEKLFF
D: -
V: TRBV25-1
size: few
J: TRBJ1-4

DNA: TGCAGTGCTAGTAAGGTCAGGGGTAGGACAGATACGCAGTATTTT
CDR3: CSASKVRGRTDTQYF
D: -
V: TRBV20-1
size: once
J: TRBJ2-3

DNA: TGCAGCGTTGAAGACCTCACGGGAGAGCAGTACTTC
CDR3: CSVEDLTGEQYF
D: -
V: TRBV29-1
size: -
J: TRBJ2-7

DNA: TGTGCCAGTACTAGCGGGGGACATACGCAGTATTTT
CDR3: CASTSGGHTQYF
D: TRBD2
V: TRBV7-9
size: -
J: TRBJ2-3

DNA: TGCGCCAGCAGCCAAGACCCCCCCAGCGGGGGGTCAGAGACCCAGTACTTC
CDR3: CASSQDPPSGGSETQYF
D: TRBD2
V: TRBV4-3
size: -
J: TRBJ2-5

DNA: TGTGCCAGCAGTTTATTTGGCCTAACGGCGGGGGGCTCCCAAGAGACCCAGTACTTC
CDR3: CASSLFGLTAGGSQETQYF
D: TRBD2
V: TRBV27
size: -
J: TRBJ2-5

DNA: TGTGCCAGCAAGGCTAGCGGGGTCTACGAGCAGTACTTC
CDR3: CASKASGVYEQYF
D: TRBD2
V: TRBV27
size: -
J: TRBJ2-7

DNA: TGTGCCAGTAGCGGACTAGCGGGAGGGGAGCAGTTCTTC
CDR3: CASSGLAGGEQFF
D: TRBD2
V: TRBV19
size: -
J: TRBJ2-1

DNA: TGTGCCAGCAGTGATCCACGGCAGGTTCACGAGCAGTACTTC
CDR3: CASSDPRQVHEQYF
D: -
V: TRBV6-4
size: -
J: TRBJ2-7

DNA: TGCGCCAGCAGCCGTGATGGGACAGGGGCCTATGGCTACACCTTC
CDR3: CASSRDGTGAYGYTF
D: TRBD1
V: TRBV4-1
size: few
J: TRBJ1-2

DNA: TGTGCCAGCAGCTTGGCCACTACCAACACTGAAGCTTTCTTT
CDR3: CASSLATTNTEAFF
D: -
V: TRBV5-8
size: -
J: TRBJ1-1

DNA: TGTGCCAGCAGTGAGAGAGCGGGGTATTCCCTCTACGAGCAGTACTTC
CDR3: CASSERAGYSLYEQYF
D: TRBD2
V: TRBV6-1
size: -
J: TRBJ2-7

DNA: TGCGCCAGCAGCCCCCGGGACAGTTCTAACAATGAGCAGTTCTTC
CDR3: CASSPRDSSNNEQFF
D: TRBD1
V: TRBV5-1
size: -
J: TRBJ2-1

DNA: TGCGCCAGCAGCCAGGGGGGGCTAGGGGGCTATGGCTACACCTTC
CDR3: CASSQGGLGGYGYTF
D: -
V: TRBV4-3
size: -
J: TRBJ1-2

DNA: TGTGCCAGCTCACCAATTGGCCCGGAGACAGATACGCAGTATTTT
CDR3: CASSPIGPETDTQYF
D: -
V: TRBV18
size: -
J: TRBJ2-3

DNA: TGTGCCAGCAGCGCGGAACAGGGGACGAAGTCACCCCTCCACTTT
CDR3: CASSAEQGTKSPLHF
D: TRBD1
V: TRBV5-5
size: -
J: TRBJ1-6

DNA: TGTGCCAGCAGCATGGGACAGGGCGGTGGTGAAAAACTGTTTTTT
CDR3: CASSMGQGGGEKLFF
D: TRBD1
V: TRBV7-2
size: few
J: TRBJ1-4

DNA: TGTGCCAGCTCACCGAAGCGGGAGCGCGACAATGAGCAGTTCTTC
CDR3: CASSPKRERDNEQFF
D: TRBD2
V: TRBV18
size: -
J: TRBJ2-1

DNA: TGTGCCATCAGACCGGGACAGGGGGCGGAAAAGACCCAGTACTTC
CDR3: CAIRPGQGAEKTQYF
D: TRBD1
V: TRBV10-3
size: -
J: TRBJ2-5

DNA: TGTGCCTGGAGGCCCGGGACAGGATGGGAGACCCAGTACTTC
CDR3: CAWRPGTGWETQYF
D: TRBD1
V: TRBV30
size: -
J: TRBJ2-5

DNA: TGTGCCAGCAGTTTAAGTACTAGTGGGCGGTTCTTC
CDR3: CASSLSTSGRFF
D: -
V: TRBV12-3/TRBV12-4
size: -
J: TRBJ2-1

DNA: TGTGCCACCAGTGCCACCGCTAGCGGGGGGCTACTTAATACGCAGTATTTT
CDR3: CATSATASGGLLNTQYF
D: TRBD2
V: TRBV24-1
size: -
J: TRBJ2-3

DNA: TGTGCCAGCAGCCGACTAGTTAACTACGAGCAGTACTTC
CDR3: CASSRLVNYEQYF
D: -
V: TRBV3-1/TRBV3-2
size: -
J: TRBJ2-7

DNA: TGCAGTGCTAGTGATAGCGGGGGCTACAATGAGCAGTTCTTC
CDR3: CSASDSGGYNEQFF
D: TRBD2
V: TRBV20-1
size: -
J: TRBJ2-1

DNA: TGTGCCAGCAGTTACGGGACAGGGTTATCAGGTGTGTACCAGCCCCAGCATTTT
CDR3: CASSYGTGLSGVYQPQHF
D: TRBD1
V: TRBV6-2/TRBV6-3
size: once
J: TRBJ1-5

DNA: TGTGCCAGCAGCCTCCTAGGGGGGGCTTCCTACGAGCAGTACTTC
CDR3: CASSLLGGASYEQYF
D: -
V: TRBV7-9
size: -
J: TRBJ2-7

DNA: TGTGCCAGCAGCCCCCAGACACTCTCCTACAATGAGCAGTTCTTC
CDR3: CASSPQTLSYNEQFF
D: -
V: TRBV6-5
size: -
J: TRBJ2-1

DNA: TGCGCCAGCAGCCAAGGGGGACTTTCCTACGAGCAGTACTTC
CDR3: CASSQGGLSYEQYF
D: -
V: TRBV4-1
size: -
J: TRBJ2-7

DNA: TGTGCCAGCAGCTTTGACAGGGTGAACACTGAAGCTTTCTTT
CDR3: CASSFDRVNTEAFF
D: TRBD1
V: TRBV11-2
size: -
J: TRBJ1-1

DNA: TGTGCCAGCAGTGAAGGGACTAGCGGGAGTTACGAGCAGTACTTC
CDR3: CASSEGTSGSYEQYF
D: TRBD2
V: TRBV6-1
size: -
J: TRBJ2-7

DNA: TGTGCCAGCAGCCGGAGGGGGGCCAACGTCCTGACTTTC
CDR3: CASSRRGANVLTF
D: -
V: TRBV5-6
size: once
J: TRBJ2-6

DNA: TGTGCCAGCTCCCCGAAACCGCGGGGAGATACGCAGTATTTT
CDR3: CASSPKPRGDTQYF
D: -
V: TRBV18
size: few
J: TRBJ2-3

DNA: TGTGCCAGCAGTTACTCGAGGACTGTGGATAAAGCTTTCTTT
CDR3: CASSYSRTVDKAFF
D: -
V: TRBV6-2/TRBV6-3
size: -
J: TRBJ1-1

DNA: TGTGCCAGCAGCCCACCGGGACAGGGGGATCAGCCCCAGCATTTT
CDR3: CASSPPGQGDQPQHF
D: TRBD1
V: TRBV6-6
size: -
J: TRBJ1-5

DNA: TGTGCCAGCAGCCGAACAGCTCCCTATGGCTACACCTTC
CDR3: CASSRTAPYGYTF
D: -
V: TRBV5-8
size: -
J: TRBJ1-2

DNA: TGTGCCAGCAGCTTCGAGGGTGCGGGGGGGCGGAATGAGCAGTTCTTC
CDR3: CASSFEGAGGRNEQFF
D: TRBD2
V: TRBV11-3
size: -
J: TRBJ2-1

DNA: TGTGCCAGCAGCTCCCGACAGGGATCGAACACTGAAGCTTTCTTT
CDR3: CASSSRQGSNTEAFF
D: TRBD1
V: TRBV9
size: -
J: TRBJ1-1